This T cell receptor (beta chain) was sequenced in a study of CD8+ T cells in alopecia areata. General study results and limits: Normal scalp showed lower clonality than lesional scalp, especially alopecia totalis/universalis. Scalp sequencing also captures normal skin's resident alphabeta T cells.

TCR sequencing used cDNA made by reverse transcription of extracted RNA. TCRdb keeps only in-frame clones here, not all; method: immunoSEQ multiplex PCR. The table has 100,000 to 150,000 clones, about 49% seen once. About this clone: What it recognizes is unknown. The identical CDR3 is also encoded by other nucleotide sequences in the sample.

The V end was cut by 1 base, the J end by 5 bases, with 5 bases between. CDR3 length: 12 residues. Germline CDR1 reads GTSNPN; CDR2 reads SVGIG (reference sequence). The sample was CD8+ T cells sorted from blood, taken at week 0. The receptor was derived from a human donor with alopecia areata. The chain uses TRBV30 and TRBJ2-2, with D maybe TRBD2 (5 bases). The DNA of the CDR3 is TGTGCCTGGAGTGCGGGGACCGGGGAGCTGTTTTTT. This codes for CAWSAGTGELFF.